Sequencing of this TCR beta chain was carried out in a study of cytomegalovirus exposure and HLA in healthy donors. Study-wide results and limits: A few CMV-associated chains were confirmed in vitro to be specific for CMV antigens. For most TCR beta V segments, an earlier analysis put the productive rate at about 90% or about 30% of the time.

The PCR contained 60 Vbeta and 13 Jbeta primers. Using immunoSEQ multiplex PCR, the repertoire was profiled, and TCRdb retains in-frame clones only, with some absent. The table includes 170,000 or so clones, roughly 86% detected once. Comments on this clone: The target antigen is unknown.

Trimming at V came to 2 bases and at J to 0 bases, leaving 7 bases not matched to a gene. This CDR3 contains 16 residues. Germline CDR1 and CDR2: MNHEY and SMNVEV (reference sequence). The source is a girl aged 10-17 years in good health and CMV-seropositive. Input material: PBMCs. The chain joins TRBV27 to TRBJ2-7; 7 bases map to TRBD1. The CDR3 DNA follows: TGTGCCAGCAGTTTAGACAGGGCGACTGGCTCCTACGAGCAGTACTTC. This sequence encodes CASSLDRATGSYEQYF.